These T cell receptor beta chains were read from a single sample in a study of shared clonotypes between healthy human individuals. Repertoires were generated with immunoSEQ multiplex PCR, while TCRdb's copy carries only in-frame clones and drops some. The profile shows about 650,000 clones, 95% of them singletons. Material for sequencing was naive CD8+ T cells sorted from blood. All receptors come from a woman aged 25 to 39 in good health. Each CDR3 is given with its conserved first and last residue. The D gene is left open where the match is weak. Clone size is stated in some rows and not others, as once, few, many or a class when expanded.

j_call clone_size d_call v_call cdr3_aa cdr3_nt
TRBJ2-1 - - TRBV7-6 CASSFLLKGASGGNEQFF TGTGCCAGCAGCTTTTTGCTCAAGGGGGCTTCGGGAGGGAATGAGCAGTTCTTC
TRBJ2-1 - TRBD1 TRBV29-1 CSVVGRGFYNEQFF TGCAGCGTTGTAGGCAGGGGGTTCTACAATGAGCAGTTCTTC
TRBJ1-4 - - TRBV14 CASSPVGEKLFF TGTGCCAGCAGCCCGGTTGGAGAAAAACTGTTTTTT
TRBJ2-1 - TRBD2 TRBV4-1 CASSQVAGDNEQFF TGCGCCAGCAGCCAAGTAGCGGGAGACAATGAGCAGTTCTTC
TRBJ2-7 - - TRBV27 CASSLTPQSYEQYF TGTGCCAGCAGTTTGACCCCTCAATCCTACGAGCAGTACTTC
TRBJ1-2 - TRBD1 TRBV27 CASSGQGDYGYTF TGTGCCAGCAGCGGACAGGGCGACTATGGCTACACCTTC
TRBJ2-7 - TRBD2 TRBV30 CAWMSGGGYEQYF TGTGCCTGGATGAGCGGGGGAGGCTACGAGCAGTACTTC
TRBJ1-5 - TRBD1 TRBV13 CASSFGQGPYQPQHF TGTGCCAGCAGCTTCGGACAGGGACCCTATCAGCCCCAGCATTTT
TRBJ2-1 - TRBD2 TRBV7-8 CASSPGGTRFYEQFF TGTGCCAGCAGCCCTGGGGGGACTAGATTCTATGAGCAGTTCTTC
TRBJ1-4 - - TRBV6-5 CASSYSGVGDEKLFF TGTGCCAGCAGTTATTCGGGGGTTGGTGATGAAAAACTGTTTTTT
TRBJ1-1 - - TRBV19 CASSIAQARNTEAFF TGTGCCAGTAGTATAGCACAGGCCAGGAACACTGAAGCTTTCTTT
TRBJ2-1 - - TRBV4-1 CASSRYPGGGLGEQFF TGCGCCAGCAGCCGATACCCAGGAGGGGGACTGGGTGAGCAGTTCTTC
TRBJ2-2 - TRBD1 TRBV19 CASSAPTGIGTGELFF TGTGCCAGTAGTGCACCGACAGGGATTGGCACCGGGGAGCTGTTTTTT
TRBJ2-6 few - TRBV6-1 CASSVAWEQSRANVLTF TGTGCCAGCAGTGTCGCATGGGAACAAAGTCGGGCCAACGTCCTGACTTTC
TRBJ1-5 - TRBD1 TRBV27 CASSSGQGLQPQHF TGTGCCAGCAGTTCGGGACAGGGGCTCCAGCCCCAGCATTTT
TRBJ2-5 - TRBD2 TRBV9 CASSTGTSLETQYF TGTGCCAGCAGCACGGGGACTAGCTTGGAGACCCAGTACTTC
TRBJ2-1 - TRBD2 TRBV4-1 CASSQRGGDEQFF TGCGCCAGCAGCCAAAGGGGAGGGGATGAGCAGTTCTTC
TRBJ1-2 - TRBD1 TRBV27 CASSLHTGDYGYTF TGTGCCAGCAGTTTACATACAGGGGATTATGGCTACACCTTC
TRBJ2-7 - - TRBV5-1 CASSPHWGQNEQYF TGCGCCAGCAGCCCGCATTGGGGGCAAAACGAGCAGTACTTC
TRBJ1-4 - - TRBV4-1 CASSQTGEKLFF TGCGCCAGCAGCCAAACAGGGGAAAAACTGTTTTTT
TRBJ2-5 - TRBD2 TRBV27 CASSLYPAGGQETQYF TGTGCCAGCAGTTTATATCCCGCGGGAGGCCAAGAGACCCAGTACTTC
TRBJ1-1 - TRBD1 TRBV9 CASSVVRDSWNTEAFF TGTGCCAGCAGCGTAGTCCGGGACAGCTGGAACACTGAAGCTTTCTTT
TRBJ2-7 - - TRBV27 CASSIRGHEQYF TGTGCCAGCAGTATCAGAGGCCACGAGCAGTACTTC
TRBJ2-7 - - TRBV6-6 CASSSGQDYEQYF TGTGCCAGCAGCTCGGGACAAGACTACGAGCAGTACTTC
TRBJ1-5 once - TRBV2 CASSNGLDQPQHF TGTGCCAGCTCCAATGGGTTGGATCAGCCCCAGCATTTT
TRBJ2-7 - TRBD2 TRBV7-9 CASSVGGGRALYEQYF TGTGCCAGCAGCGTTGGGGGAGGGAGGGCCCTCTACGAGCAGTACTTC
TRBJ1-2 - TRBD1 TRBV30 CAWRPTRDSPIANYGYTF TGTGCCTGGAGACCTACCAGGGACAGTCCGATAGCTAACTATGGCTACACCTTC
TRBJ2-1 - - TRBV21-1 CASSKAISRLNEQFF TGTGCCAGCAGCAAAGCGATCTCCAGGCTTAATGAGCAGTTCTTC
TRBJ2-4 - - TRBV15 CATSRGGQHVQYF TGTGCCACCAGCAGAGGGGGGCAACATGTTCAGTACTTC
TRBJ2-3 - - TRBV5-6 CASSLLASVTDTQYF TGTGCCAGCAGCTTGCTCGCTTCCGTCACAGATACGCAGTATTTT
TRBJ2-7 - - TRBV28 CASGTDSEISYEQYF TGTGCCAGCGGTACAGATTCAGAGATCTCCTACGAGCAGTACTTC
TRBJ1-6 - TRBD1 TRBV4-1 CASSQDGTGHGSPLHF TGCGCCAGCAGCCAGGACGGGACAGGCCATGGGTCACCCCTCCACTTT
TRBJ2-5 - - TRBV7-9 CASSLGGVAETQYF TGTGCCAGCAGCTTAGGGGGGGTCGCAGAGACCCAGTACTTC
TRBJ1-5 once TRBD1 TRBV6-5 CASSWTGGNQPQHF TGTGCCAGCAGTTGGACAGGGGGTAATCAGCCCCAGCATTTT
TRBJ1-1 few - TRBV2 CASRGFRAFF TGTGCCAGCAGGGGGTTTCGGGCTTTCTTT
TRBJ1-5 few - TRBV7-9 CAILRYGHRPQHF TGTGCCATCCTCCGATATGGACATCGGCCCCAGCATTTT
TRBJ1-5 - - TRBV6-6 CASSYLGHRNQPQHF TGTGCCAGCAGTTATCTGGGACACAGAAATCAGCCCCAGCATTTT
TRBJ2-2 - - TRBV11-2 CASSNRQGGIGELFF TGTGCCAGCAGCAACAGACAGGGCGGGATCGGGGAGCTGTTTTTT
TRBJ2-5 - TRBD1 TRBV19 CASGQGSTETQYF TGTGCCAGTGGACAGGGGTCCACAGAGACCCAGTACTTC
TRBJ1-1 - - TRBV5-4 CASSGKLNTEAFF TGTGCCAGCAGCGGAAAGTTGAACACTGAAGCTTTCTTT
TRBJ2-1 - TRBD2 TRBV13 CASKSGLAGGGYNEQFF TGTGCCAGCAAGTCGGGACTAGCGGGAGGGGGATACAATGAGCAGTTCTTC
TRBJ1-2 - - TRBV6-5 CASSYMGFANYGYTF TGTGCCAGCAGTTACATGGGGTTCGCTAACTATGGCTACACCTTC
TRBJ1-1 - - TRBV30 CAWSVLGGRRMPYTEAFF TGTGCCTGGAGTGTACTCGGGGGGAGAAGAATGCCGTACACTGAAGCTTTCTTT
TRBJ2-7 - TRBD2 TRBV19 CASSAGLAGGGYEQYF TGTGCCAGTAGTGCCGGACTAGCGGGAGGGGGATACGAGCAGTACTTC
TRBJ1-5 - - TRBV27 CASSLRGAGQPQHF TGTGCCAGCAGTTTGAGGGGCGCGGGTCAGCCCCAGCATTTT
TRBJ2-1 - TRBD2 TRBV7-7 CASSRLAGDHEQFF TGTGCCAGCAGCCGACTAGCGGGAGACCATGAGCAGTTCTTC
TRBJ1-1 - - TRBV6-5 CASSYREDTEAFF TGTGCCAGCAGTTACCGGGAGGACACTGAAGCTTTCTTT
TRBJ2-7 - TRBD2 TRBV28 CASSLWGASGIYEQYF TGTGCCAGCAGTTTATGGGGTGCTAGCGGGATCTACGAGCAGTACTTC
TRBJ1-3 - TRBD1 TRBV13 CASSWDRSGNTIYF TGTGCCAGCAGCTGGGACAGGTCTGGAAACACCATATATTTT
TRBJ2-1 once - TRBV19 CASSSDSVGLGANEQFF TGTGCCAGTAGTTCTGACTCCGTGGGCCTTGGGGCCAATGAGCAGTTCTTC
TRBJ2-7 - TRBD2 TRBV10-2 CASSDLGAGEYEQYF TGCGCCAGCAGTGACCTGGGAGCGGGAGAGTACGAGCAGTACTTC
TRBJ2-3 - - TRBV27 CASSLRTTDTQYF TGTGCCAGCAGTTTGCGCACCACAGATACGCAGTATTTT
TRBJ2-3 - TRBD1 TRBV6-5 CASSAGTGPDTQYF TGTGCCAGCAGTGCCGGGACAGGTCCAGATACGCAGTATTTT
TRBJ2-7 - - TRBV11-2 CASSPGLTYEQYF TGTGCCAGCAGTCCGGGTTTAACCTACGAGCAGTACTTC
TRBJ2-7 - TRBD2 TRBV5-6 CASSLGLAVHEQYF TGTGCCAGCAGCTTGGGACTAGCGGTCCACGAGCAGTACTTC
TRBJ2-3 once - TRBV11-2 CASRQVTSTDTQYF TGTGCCAGCAGGCAAGTCACTAGCACAGATACGCAGTATTTT
TRBJ2-3 - TRBD1 TRBV19 CASSTWDRDYTDTQYF TGTGCCAGTAGTACCTGGGACAGGGACTACACAGATACGCAGTATTTT
TRBJ2-7 - - TRBV14 CASSQVGRESFYEQYF TGTGCCAGCAGCCAAGTGGGACGGGAGTCTTTTTACGAGCAGTACTTC
TRBJ2-3 - - TRBV2 CASSEITSPPTDTQYF TGTGCCAGCAGTGAGATAACTAGCCCCCCCACAGATACGCAGTATTTT